The 26 T cell receptor beta chains presented below share a single source sample, sequenced in a study of blood T cell repertoires in COVID-19. The protocol was immunoSEQ multiplex PCR, while the TCRdb copy is restricted to in-frame clones and leaves out a portion. The repertoire consists of fewer than 300,000 clones, with approximately 77% occurring once and the leading ten covering 2.5% to 3.5%. Sequencing input: peripheral blood. Receptors were obtained from a young woman with acute or convalescent COVID-19.

The gene calls are TRBV6-5 and TRBJ2-6; 7 nucleotides agree with TRBD1. Germline V gene sequence: CDR1 MNHEY, CDR2 SVGAGI. The junction had 3 bases not matched to a gene; V was cut back by 4 bases and J by 0 bases. The CDR3 extends over 16 amino acids. Here the CDR3 DNA reads TGTGCCAGCAGTTGGACAGGAGTCTCTGGGGCCAACGTCCTGACTTTC. Protein product: CASSWTGVSGANVLTF.

V gene TRBV9 combines with J gene TRBJ2-7; the D gene is possibly TRBD1 (6 bases). V lost 0 bases, J lost 5 bases, and 6 bases lay in between. The CDR3 has 12 amino acids. Germline CDR1 reads SGDLS; CDR2 reads YYNGEE. The CDR3 nucleotides are TGTGCCAGCAGCGTAGACAGGGACGAGCAGTACTTC. Amino acid sequence: CASSVDRDEQYF.

The CDR3 nucleotides are TGTGCCAGCAGCTTAGCATTGCCGGGACAGGGTAATTCACCCCTCCACTTT. Translating it yields CASSLALPGQGNSPLHF. The genes are TRBV11-2 and TRBJ1-6, with 9 nucleotides matching TRBD1. J was trimmed by 6 bases and V by 1 base; bases with no gene match: 7. CDR1 is SGHAT and CDR2 is FQNNGV in the germline V gene. The CDR3 covers 17 residues.

V and J are TRBV7-2 and TRBJ2-1, with a possible D match to TRBD2 (7 bases). With 2 bases removed from V and 4 bases from J, the gap between germline ends came to 18 bases. The CDR3 has 17 amino acids. Germline values: CDR1 SGHTA, CDR2 FQGNSA. Here the CDR3 DNA reads TGTGCCAGCAGCTTACTCCAGGGAGGGGGGCAATACAATGAGCAGTTCTTC. As protein: CASSLLQGGGQYNEQFF.

The V call is TRBV5-1, the J call TRBJ1-5; possible D gene TRBD1, 5 bases. The CDR3 runs 14 residues. CDR1 is SGHRS, CDR2 YFSETQ, per germline. Trimming pared 2 bases from V and 4 bases from J, leaving 10 bases between. CDR3 sequence (DNA): TGCGCCAGCAGCTTCGGACACGAAAATCAGCCCCAGCATTTT. It translates to CASSFGHENQPQHF. The full variable domain, completed using reference TRBV5-1 and TRBJ1-5, is KAGVTQTPRYLIKTRGQQVTLSCSPISGHRSVSWYQQTPGQGLQFLFEYFSETQRNKGNFPGRFSGRQFSNSRSEMNVSTLELGDSALYLCASSFGHENQPQHFGDGTRLSIL.

V gene TRBV27 combines with J gene TRBJ2-3; 7 bases line up with TRBD2. The V gene's germline CDR1 is MNHEY and CDR2 SMNVEV (reference sequence). The CDR3 spans 16 residues. Trimming cost V 0 bases and J 6 bases; bases outside gene matches: 9. CDR3 sequence (DNA): TGTGCCAGCAGTTTATCGTGGACTAGGAGATTGGATACGCAGTATTTT. The encoded protein is CASSLSWTRRLDTQYF.

There are a few counts of this clone. V is TRBV27 and J is TRBJ1-6, with 9 positions matching TRBD1. From germline, CDR1 is MNHEY and CDR2 SMNVEV (reference sequence). With V trimmed by 5 bases and J by 8 bases, 13 bases remained unmatched. This CDR3 contains 17 residues. CDR3 sequence: CASSPRTGVSPHSPLHF. DNA of the CDR3: TGTGCCAGCAGTCCACGGACAGGGGTGTCCCCCCATTCACCCCTCCACTTT.

CDR3 bases: TGTGCCAGCAGCGCAACGGGATCCACTGGGGATAATGGTGAGCAGTTCTTC. Its protein product is CASSATGSTGDNGEQFF. The chain combines TRBV9 with TRBJ2-1, with D perhaps TRBD2 (5 bases). V lost 3 bases and J lost 9, with 25 bases in between. CDR3 length equals 17 residues. Per germline, CDR1 SGDLS and CDR2 YYNGEE.

This clone was observed a handful of times. V and J are TRBV5-4 and TRBJ2-3, with 10 bases that match TRBD2. CDR1 and CDR2 (germline): SGHNT, YYREEE (reference sequence). V lost 5 bases and J lost 5; bases outside the gene matches: 5. This CDR3 comprises 14 residues. The CDR3 sequence: CASRPSGSRDTQYF. In DNA form, the CDR3 reads TGTGCCAGCAGACCTAGCGGGAGTCGAGATACGCAGTATTTT.

V gene TRBV11-2 combines with J gene TRBJ2-2, with D possibly TRBD2 on 6 matching bases. This CDR3 contains 16 residues. Deletions cut 1 base from V and 4 bases from J, with 13 bases between. CDR1 is SGHAT and CDR2 is FQNNGV in the germline V gene. Here the CDR3 reads CASSLVFLGGTGELFF. The CDR3 DNA is TGTGCCAGCAGCTTAGTGTTTCTGGGAGGCACCGGGGAGCTGTTTTTT.

This clone was observed a single time. The V gene is TRBV5-6, the J gene TRBJ2-7; 7 nucleotides align to TRBD2. V dropped 5 bases and J dropped 6; count of bases not matched to a gene: 20. This CDR3 comprises 17 residues. The V gene's germline CDR1 is SGHDT and CDR2 YYEEEE. The CDR3 is CASREIVGGGISFEQYF. The CDR3 DNA follows: TGTGCCAGCAGGGAGATAGTTGGCGGGGGTATTTCATTCGAGCAGTACTTC. Full variable domain (remainder filled in from reference TRBV5-6 and TRBJ2-7): DAGVTQSPTHLIKTRGQQVTLRCSPKSGHDTVSWYQQALGQGPQFIFQYYEEEERQRGNFPDRFSGHQFPNYSSELNVNALLLGDSALYLCASREIVGGGISFEQYFGPGTRLTVT.

The chain carries TRBV4-1 and TRBJ2-5; D not certain. The CDR3 is 13 amino acids. Germline-derived CDR1 and CDR2 are MGHRA and YSYEKL. Trimming shortened V by 4 bases and J by 5 bases, and 11 bases separated the two germline ends. The chain's CDR3 is CASSPGLLETQYF. The CDR3 bases are TGCGCCAGCAGCCCTGGGCTCCTTGAGACCCAGTACTTC.

The rearrangement uses TRBV6-5 and TRBJ1-2; 7 bases match TRBD1. Looked up from germline, CDR1 is MNHEY and CDR2 is SVGAGI. The length of the CDR3 is 15 residues. V shed 5 bases and J 3 bases; nucleotides not matched to a gene: 9. The CDR3 region is CASSKPGTAYYGYTF. DNA of the CDR3: TGTGCCAGCAGTAAACCCGGGACAGCCTACTATGGCTACACCTTC.

The chain has TRBV9 and TRBJ2-1; maybe TRBD2 (5 bases). The CDR3 totals 13 residues. With 0 bases removed from V and 8 bases from J, the gap between germline ends came to 9 bases. Germline loops: CDR1 SGDLS, CDR2 YYNGEE. The CDR3 nucleotides are TGTGCCAGCAGCGTAGGGTACGGGGATGAGCAGTTCTTC. Its protein is CASSVGYGDEQFF.

With regard to this clone: At the DNA level, this CDR3 is encoded by other sequences in the same sample as well. V usage is TRBV7-2 and J usage is TRBJ2-7; 9 nucleotides align to TRBD1. This CDR3 is 14 amino acids long. CDR1 is SGHTA, CDR2 FQGNSA, per germline. J lost 2 bases, V lost 3 bases, and 2 bases had no gene match. The CDR3 here is CASSFGQGPYEQYF. CDR3 nucleotides: TGTGCCAGCAGCTTCGGACAGGGGCCCTACGAGCAGTACTTC.

The rearrangement links TRBV7-2 to TRBJ2-1; 14 nucleotides match TRBD2. This CDR3 contains 19 residues. Germline CDR1 reads SGHTA; CDR2 reads FQGNSA. Trimming took 3 bases from V and 7 from J; bases not matched to a gene: 14. CDR3 DNA: TGTGCCAGCAGCTTTCTTTTGACTAGCGGGAGGGGGGTATATAATGAGCAGTTCTTC. Translating it yields CASSFLLTSGRGVYNEQFF.

This clone was picked up a small number of times. The chain has TRBV7-2 and TRBJ2-7; D not resolved. The CDR3 has 13 residues. Trimming stripped 3 bases from V and 7 bases from J, with 13 bases between. Germline lookup yields CDR1 SGHTA and CDR2 FQGNSA. The CDR3 loop is CASSFPPGLEQYF. CDR3 nucleotides: TGTGCCAGCAGCTTCCCCCCTGGTCTAGAGCAGTACTTC.

This chain uses TRBV6-5 with TRBJ1-2; D may be TRBD1 (6 bases). This CDR3 has 16 amino acids. Germline V lookup: CDR1 MNHEY, CDR2 SVGAGI. V was trimmed by 0 bases and J by 1 base, leaving 12 bases between them. This CDR3 reads CASSYSETGVNYGYTF. The CDR3 DNA reads as TGTGCCAGCAGTTACTCGGAGACAGGTGTTAACTATGGCTACACCTTC.

The rearrangement joins TRBV7-9 to TRBJ2-5; the match to TRBD2 covers 7 bases. This CDR3 has 16 amino acids. Germline values: CDR1 SEHNR, CDR2 FQNEAQ (reference sequence). V lost 1 base, J lost 4 bases, and 9 bases stayed unmatched. The CDR3 sequence: CASSLGAGVASETQYF. The CDR3 DNA reads TGTGCCAGCAGCTTAGGGGCGGGAGTAGCTTCAGAGACCCAGTACTTC. The variable domain in full, completed from reference TRBV7-9 and TRBJ2-5, reads DTGVSQNPRHKITKRGQNVTFRCDPISEHNRLYWYRQTLGQGPEFLTYFQNEAQLEKSRLLSDRFSAERPKGSFSTLEIQRTEQGDSAMYLCASSLGAGVASETQYFGPGTRLLVL.

The rearrangement uses TRBV6-2 or TRBV6-3 and TRBJ1-6; the D gene is possibly TRBD1 (6 bases). The germline gives CDR1 MNHEY, CDR2 SVGEGT. V lost 6 bases to trimming and J lost 7 bases, with 16 bases between them. The CDR3 consists of 15 residues. The CDR3: CASSLTGQVNSPLHF. CDR3 DNA: TGTGCCAGCAGCCTGACGGGACAAGTAAATTCACCCCTCCACTTT.

The chain employs TRBV6-5 and TRBJ1-6; TRBD1 is a possible D gene (5 bases). Germline values: CDR1 MNHEY, CDR2 SVGAGI. The CDR3 runs 16 residues. The germline V and J ends were trimmed by 2 bases and 6 bases, with 14 bases remaining between them. The CDR3 sequence is CASSYGGARVNSPLHF. The CDR3, as DNA: TGTGCCAGCAGTTACGGAGGGGCTAGGGTTAATTCACCCCTCCACTTT.

The gene calls are TRBV7-9 and TRBJ2-2; 9 bases agree with TRBD1. The V gene end was trimmed by 5 bases and the J gene end by 6 bases; junction bases not matched to a gene: 4. Germline V gene lookup returns CDR1 SEHNR and CDR2 FQNEAQ (reference sequence). The CDR3 length is 14 residues. CDR3 DNA sequence: TGTGCCAGCAGCCCGGGACAGGGTTCCGGGGAGCTGTTTTTT. Translation gives CASSPGQGSGELFF.

The chain joins TRBV7-2 to TRBJ1-1; no definite D call. Trimming pared 8 bases from V and 4 bases from J, leaving 11 bases between. This CDR3 is built from 12 residues. Germline values: CDR1 SGHTA, CDR2 FQGNSA. The CDR3, as DNA: TGTGCCAGCCGCAGGTTGAGCACTGAAGCTTTCTTT. Amino acids: CASRRLSTEAFF.

V gene TRBV2 combines with J gene TRBJ1-5; 8 bases are a match to TRBD1. CDR1 is SNHLY and CDR2 is FYNNEI in the germline V gene. The CDR3 has 15 residues. Losses at the gene ends were 5 bases for V and 3 bases for J; bases not matched to a gene: 6. DNA of the CDR3: TGTGCCAGCAGTTCCGACAGGGGACTCAATCAGCCCCAGCATTTT. This gives the protein CASSSDRGLNQPQHF.

The CDR3 spells CAWSFIGQVTEKLFF. CDR3 nucleotides: TGTGCCTGGAGTTTTATTGGACAGGTTACAGAAAAACTGTTTTTT. The rearrangement links TRBV30 to TRBJ1-4; 7 bases line up with TRBD1. The CDR3 is 15 amino acids. Per germline, CDR1 GTSNPN and CDR2 SVGIG (reference sequence). V was clipped by 2 bases and J by 8 bases; unmatched bases: 11.

The chain recombines TRBV5-6 with TRBJ2-1; 12 bases align to TRBD2. J was trimmed by 6 bases and V by 4 bases; bases with no gene match: 8. The CDR3 extends over 16 amino acids. The V gene's germline CDR1 is SGHDT and CDR2 YYEEEE. The CDR3 loop is CASSGRLAGGFNEQFF. For the CDR3, the DNA is TGTGCCAGCAGCGGCCGTCTAGCGGGAGGGTTCAATGAGCAGTTCTTC.